This T cell receptor (beta chain) appears in the sequencing data of a study of beta chain features in type 1 diabetes (dated by TCRdb to between 2018 and 2020). For the study in its entirety: No differences in mean age, gender distribution, total cell number or subset yield were found between patients and healthy donors. In the study, TCRB repertoires of sorted circulating CD4+ T cell subsets from recently diagnosed type 1 diabetes patients were compared with those of matched healthy donors. Regulatory and stem cell-like memory subsets were isolated from only 8 patients and 8 healthy donors, whereas naive and central memory subsets came from all 30 or so donors. A total of just under 110,000,000 sorted cells were examined across all samples, and RNA yield correlated strongly with the number of cells per subset. Results the study describes overall, beyond this receptor: PCR may preferentially amplify shorter templates, but because patient and control samples were amplified and corrected together, any resulting skew would affect both groups equally. Patients with type 1 diabetes made fewer insertions and deleted more nucleotides at VDJ recombination sites, implying thymic rearrangement abnormalities. Sequencing cDNA rather than genomic DNA could over-represent highly expressing activated cells, although activation and CD3 levels did not differ between groups. The naive, central memory and regulatory TCRB repertoires appeared to resemble one another more closely among patients than among healthy donors. Because small numbers of individuals were included in the HLA sub-analyses, any influence of HLA type on TCRB rearrangement was left unresolved. In all four CD4+ subsets, TCRB CDR3 length was moderately but significantly shorter in type 1 diabetes patients.

The entire amount of isolated RNA was reverse transcribed using the High Capacity cDNA Reverse Transcription Kit, so the sequenced TCRB transcripts were expressed ones. Deep immunoSEQ sequencing was applied to naive, central memory and regulatory T cell samples, giving an average of around 3.8 million total reads per sample. Sorted cells were lysed in RLT buffer and RNA was extracted with DNase-treated RNeasy Micro or Mini kits, depending on cell number. To prevent cross-contamination, each cell subset was processed individually, whereas patient and healthy donor samples were processed jointly. Using the immunoSEQ multiplex PCR, TCRB sequences were amplified from cDNA into 87-bp fragments spanning the CDR3 region. Sequencing of the amplicons was done on the Illumina HiSeq platform. The authors' pipeline ran thus. PCR bias was computationally corrected using synthetic template baselines, reads within Hamming distance 2 were collapsed, and singletons that could not be merged were discarded. By aligning reads against IMGT, V, D and J genes, CDR3 length, and insertions or deletions at six rearrangement sites were assigned. Clonotype counts were normalized to sorted cell number within each subset before computing true diversity and Gini coefficients with the tcR R package. The overlap coefficient, calculated on TCRB nucleotide sequences, was used to measure repertoire sharing. As a proxy for the pre-selection repertoire, out-of-frame TCRB sequences from naive cells were analyzed. TCRdb mirrors the immuneACCESS table, restricted to in-frame sequences. Some clones are absent from its copies; in checked studies, under half trace to an unresolved V gene, and the reason for the others is unknown. V and J calls and clone size follow that table, whereas D and trimming were derived from the DNA. This sample lists 350,000 to 400,000 clones; around 13% were detected once. 0.0095% to 0.012% of the sample comes from the top ten.

From each donor, a single peripheral blood sample of around 120 mL on average was drawn into heparinised tubes. Naive, central memory, regulatory and stem cell-like memory CD4+ T cells were sorted on a BD FACSAria II using a panel including CD45RO, CCR7, CD25, CD127, CD95 and CD27. A purity above 98% was achieved for all sorted populations. PBMCs were isolated immediately by Lymphoprep density gradient centrifugation and stained directly without culture. To minimize batch effects, samples were stained and sorted in pairs, one healthy donor with one patient per experiment. V ends up 3 bases short and J 4 bases short, with an unmatched junction base count of 5. There are 14 amino acids in the CDR3, from cysteine to phenylalanine inclusive. This entry keeps only the CDR3 DNA: 42 bases, framed from base 1. As encoded in the germline V gene (reference sequence), CDR1 is LNHDA while CDR2 is SQIVND. In the case of this clone: The clone's antigen remains unknown. Base-call qualities are not available, and no considerably larger clone is one nucleotide away.

Recombination linked TRBV19 to TRBJ2-7; 8 junctional bases match TRBD2. The sample consisted of naive CD4+ T cells from blood. The intended sense of this specimen's cell subset or site label: true naive CD4+ T cells. This clonotype was obtained from a woman aged 18-30 years with type 1 diabetes. At the DNA level, the sequence is TGTGCCAGTAGTATTCGACAGCGGGAGTACGAGCAGTACTTC. Translation gives CASSIRQREYEQYF.